This T cell receptor (beta chain) was sequenced for a study of response to subunit inactivated influenza vaccine. This clonotype was found many times. The antigen is not known. Study conclusions and caveats: It was the authors' suggestion that each seasonal influenza vaccination recruits few new T cells.

TCRdb re-derived calls from the RT-PCR reads in MiXCR, one entry per CDR3 protein. This sample has roughly 520,000 distinct CDR3 sequences; 25% occur once, and the top ten carry around 1.8%. The CDR3 has 15 residues. Trimming removed 0 bases at V and 13 bases at J, with 18 bases between. Germline V gene sequence: CDR1 LNHNV, CDR2 YYDKDF (reference sequence). The sequence derives from a man aged 45-65 years who received an inactivated influenza vaccine. The sequenced sample was CD4+ T cells sorted from PBMCs, obtained more than 4 days after vaccination. The V gene is TRBV15, the J gene TRBJ1-4; no definite D call. Written as DNA, the CDR3 is TGTGCCACCAGCAGAGATTTAAATAGTCCGGATGGACTGTTTTTT. Translating it yields CATSRDLNSPDGLFF.